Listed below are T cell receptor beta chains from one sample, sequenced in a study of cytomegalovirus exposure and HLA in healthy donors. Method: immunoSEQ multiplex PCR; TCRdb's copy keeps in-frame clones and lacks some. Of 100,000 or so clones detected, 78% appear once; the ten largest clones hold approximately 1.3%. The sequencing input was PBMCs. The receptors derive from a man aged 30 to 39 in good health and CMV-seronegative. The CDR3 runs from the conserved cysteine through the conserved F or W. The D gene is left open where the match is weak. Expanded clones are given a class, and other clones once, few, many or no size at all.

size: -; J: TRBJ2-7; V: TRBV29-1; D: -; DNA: TGCAGCGTTGTCCCTCTCCCGGGATCCTACGAGCAGTACTTC; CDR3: CSVVPLPGSYEQYF
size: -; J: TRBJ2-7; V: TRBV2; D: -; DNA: TGTGCCAGCAGTGAATTAGAGGTCTACGAGCAGTACTTC; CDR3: CASSELEVYEQYF
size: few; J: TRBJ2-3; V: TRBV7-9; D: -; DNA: TGTGCCAGCAGCGCAGGGGGGGATACGCAGTATTTT; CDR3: CASSAGGDTQYF
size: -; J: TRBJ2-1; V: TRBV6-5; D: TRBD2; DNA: TGTGCCAGCCTCGGGGCGGGGGGTTCCTACAATGAGCAGTTCTTC; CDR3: CASLGAGGSYNEQFF
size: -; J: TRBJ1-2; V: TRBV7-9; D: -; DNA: TGTGCCAGCAGCTCAACAGCTAACTATGGCTACACCTTC; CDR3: CASSSTANYGYTF
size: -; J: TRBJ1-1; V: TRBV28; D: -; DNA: TGTGCCAGCAGCTTTGGAGGAGCAGGGAACACTGAAGCTTTCTTT; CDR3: CASSFGGAGNTEAFF
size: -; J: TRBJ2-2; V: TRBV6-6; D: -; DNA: TGTGCCAGCAGCCTGACCGGGGAGCTGTTTTTT; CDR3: CASSLTGELFF
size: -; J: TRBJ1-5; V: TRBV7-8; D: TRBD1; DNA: TGTGCCAGCAGCTATAAACCGGGACAGGGGAATCAGCCCCAGCATTTT; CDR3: CASSYKPGQGNQPQHF
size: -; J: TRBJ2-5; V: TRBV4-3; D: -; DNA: TGCGCCAGCAGCCAAGAGTATCGAGAGACCCAGTACTTC; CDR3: CASSQEYRETQYF
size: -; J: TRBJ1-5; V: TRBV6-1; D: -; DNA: TGTGCCAGCAACTTGGAAGGACAGCTTAATCAGCCCCAGCATTTT; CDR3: CASNLEGQLNQPQHF
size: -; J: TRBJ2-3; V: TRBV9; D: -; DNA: TGTGCCAGCAGCTCCCGTGGTAGCGGCACAGATACGCAGTATTTT; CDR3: CASSSRGSGTDTQYF
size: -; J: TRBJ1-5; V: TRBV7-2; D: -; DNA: TGTGCCAGCAGCTCCTTGTTTCAGCCCCAGCATTTT; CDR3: CASSSLFQPQHF
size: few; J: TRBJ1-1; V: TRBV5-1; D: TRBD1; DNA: TGCGCCAGCAGCTGGAGTCCGGGACAGGGGGCGTGGAACACTGAAGCTTTCTTT; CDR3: CASSWSPGQGAWNTEAFF
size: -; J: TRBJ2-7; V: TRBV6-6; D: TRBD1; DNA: TGTGCCAGCAGTTACTCCGACAGGGAAAGGAACAACGAGCAGTACTTC; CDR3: CASSYSDRERNNEQYF
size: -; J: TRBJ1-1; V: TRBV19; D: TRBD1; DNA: TGTGCCAGTAGTATCCGTGGGGGACAGGGGATCCCTGAAGCTTTCTTT; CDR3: CASSIRGGQGIPEAFF
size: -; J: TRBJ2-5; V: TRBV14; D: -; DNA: TGTGCCAGCAGCCAAGAGGCAGGCCAAGGATTAGAGACCCAGTACTTC; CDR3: CASSQEAGQGLETQYF
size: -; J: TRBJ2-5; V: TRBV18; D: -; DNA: TGTGCCAGCTCACCACTACAGGGTGAAGGAGAGACCCAGTACTTC; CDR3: CASSPLQGEGETQYF
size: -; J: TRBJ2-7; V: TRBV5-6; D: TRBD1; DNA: TGTGCCAGCAGCTTGGAGACAGGGGGCTACGACGAGCAGTACTTC; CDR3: CASSLETGGYDEQYF